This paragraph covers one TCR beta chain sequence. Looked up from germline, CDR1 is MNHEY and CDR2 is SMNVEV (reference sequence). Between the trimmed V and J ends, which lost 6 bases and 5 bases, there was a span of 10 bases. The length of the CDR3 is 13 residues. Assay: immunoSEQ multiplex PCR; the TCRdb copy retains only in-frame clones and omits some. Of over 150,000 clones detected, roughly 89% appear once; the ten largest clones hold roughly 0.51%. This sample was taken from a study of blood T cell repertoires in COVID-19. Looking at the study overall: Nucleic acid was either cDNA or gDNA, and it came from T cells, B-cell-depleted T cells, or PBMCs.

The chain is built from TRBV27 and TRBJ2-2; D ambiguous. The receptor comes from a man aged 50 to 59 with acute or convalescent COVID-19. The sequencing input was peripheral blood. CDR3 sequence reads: CASSHRSTGELFF. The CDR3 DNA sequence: TGTGCCAGCAGCCACCGGTCGACCGGGGAGCTGTTTTTT.